The sequence of this T cell receptor beta chain was determined in a study of tumor-infiltrating lymphocytes in primary liver carcinoma. Study as a whole: Patients included men and women of 30 to 69 years. These were node-negative, non-metastatic T1-T3 tumors of roughly 4 to 11 cm.

From unsorted bulk tissue weighing roughly 17-34 mg, DNA and RNA were co-extracted. The V end lost 5 bases, the J end lost 5 bases, and 15 bases lay between the germline ends. This CDR3 is built from 15 residues. Regarding this clonotype: A much more abundant neighbour one base away suggests this may be a read error.

Total RNA amounting to around 530 ng was the source from which TCR beta cDNA was made with a constant-region primer. Modified slightly, ARM-PCR produced TCR beta libraries over three nested multiplex PCR rounds. Researchers ran the first two PCR rounds for roughly 11 cycles each with TRBV1-TRBV30 forward primers and a C-beta reverse primer. Each CDR3 protein gets one entry after TCRdb re-called the multiplex PCR reads with MiXCR. This sample has around 99,000 distinct CDR3 sequences, with less than 70% found just once. The specimen was tumor-adjacent normal liver tissue. The chain is built from TRBV12-3 or TRBV12-4 and TRBJ2-2, with a possible D match to TRBD1 (6 bases). The TCR comes from a man aged 35-49 years with primary liver carcinoma and hepatitis B virus infection. The CDR3 sequence: CASSPGQWATGELFF. The CDR3 nucleotides read TGTGCCAGCAGTCCCGGACAGTGGGCTACCGGGGAGCTGTTTTTT.